The present entry profiles one T cell receptor beta chain with its context. Its cognate antigen is unknown. The source of the sample is a study of cytomegalovirus exposure and HLA in healthy donors. The CDR3 length is 13 residues. Germline V CDR1 and CDR2: SNHLY, FYNNEI. Trimming stripped 3 bases from V and 0 bases from J, with 3 bases between. Study-wide results and caveats: It was reported in a later analysis that an Asian-associated ancestry cluster showed fewer N-insertions than the approximately 690-donor mean. Donor immune exposure was known only as CMV serostatus. Sequences of the TCR beta chain were said to predict the HLA-A and HLA-B alleles of most subjects accurately. Reports described diagnosis of cytomegalovirus status by the classifier as highly specific and sensitive.

13 Jbeta primers and 60 Vbeta primers were used for the PCR. Only in-frame clones appear in the TCRdb table, and some are missing; sequencing was by immunoSEQ multiplex PCR. This sample has under 200,000 clones, with 80% to 85% found just once. The receptor was derived from a woman younger than 35 in good health and CMV-seronegative. Sequenced input: PBMCs. The chain recombines TRBV2 with TRBJ2-1; no firm D call. As DNA, the CDR3 is TGTGCCAGCAGTGACAGCTCCTACAATGAGCAGTTCTTC. Translating gives CASSDSSYNEQFF.